This TCR beta chain was captured by sequencing in a study of OX40 agonist ivuxolimab in advanced cancers. Assay: immunoSEQ multiplex PCR; the TCRdb copy retains only in-frame clones and omits some. The sample lists about 51,000 clones; around 77% were seen once. CDR1 is MNHNS, CDR2 SASEGT, per germline. Trimming left V 3 bases short and J 0 bases short, with 4 bases between. The CDR3 is 13 amino acids. The V call is TRBV6-1, the J call TRBJ2-3; D gene unclear. This receptor was obtained from an adult with an advanced solid tumor such as melanoma, head and neck, liver or kidney cancer. Sequencing used CD4+ or CD8+ T cells sorted from blood, obtained in a trial of the OX40 agonist ivuxolimab. The CDR3 region is CASSDRSTDTQYF. CDR3 nucleotide sequence: TGTGCCAGCAGTGACCGTAGCACAGATACGCAGTATTTT.